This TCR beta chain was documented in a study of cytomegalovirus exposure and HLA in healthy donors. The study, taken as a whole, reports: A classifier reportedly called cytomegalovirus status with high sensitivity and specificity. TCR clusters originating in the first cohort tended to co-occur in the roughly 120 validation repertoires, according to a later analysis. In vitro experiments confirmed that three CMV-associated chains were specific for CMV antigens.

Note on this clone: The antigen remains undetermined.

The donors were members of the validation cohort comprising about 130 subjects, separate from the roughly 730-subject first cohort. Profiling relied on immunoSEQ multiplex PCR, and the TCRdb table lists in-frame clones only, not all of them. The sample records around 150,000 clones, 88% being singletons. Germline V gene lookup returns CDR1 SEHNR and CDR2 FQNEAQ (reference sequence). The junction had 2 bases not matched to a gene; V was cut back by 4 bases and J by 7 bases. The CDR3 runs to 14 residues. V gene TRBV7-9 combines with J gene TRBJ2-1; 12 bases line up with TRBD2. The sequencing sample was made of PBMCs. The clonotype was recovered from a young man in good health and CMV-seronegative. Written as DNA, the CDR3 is TGTGCCAGCAGCTCTGGGACTAGCGGGAATGAGCAGTTCTTC. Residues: CASSSGTSGNEQFF.